These T cell receptor beta chains were read from a single sample in a study of cytomegalovirus exposure and HLA in healthy donors. Profiling relied on immunoSEQ multiplex PCR, and the TCRdb table lists in-frame clones only, not all of them. In the table there are 95,000 to 150,000 clones, over 70% of which are singletons. The material sequenced was PBMCs. These TCRs come from a woman aged 40 to 49 in good health and CMV-seropositive. CDR3s include the opening cysteine and the closing phenylalanine or tryptophan. The D gene is left open where the match is weak. A row's size may be missing; if present it is once, few, many or a size class.

CDR3aa	CDR3nt	j_gene	d_gene	v_gene	abundance
CASSAGQGQTDTQYF	TGTGCCAGCAGTGCCGGACAGGGACAGACAGATACGCAGTATTTT	TRBJ2-3	TRBD1	TRBV27	few
CASSSGYGHTGELFF	TGTGCCAGCAGCTCCGGTTATGGTCACACCGGGGAGCTGTTTTTT	TRBJ2-2	NA	TRBV7-9	NA
CASSSNYEQYF	TGTGCCAGCAGTTCCAACTACGAGCAGTACTTC	TRBJ2-7	NA	TRBV28	NA
CAWARDNRASNSPLHF	TGTGCCTGGGCTCGGGACAACAGGGCTTCTAATTCACCCCTCCACTTT	TRBJ1-6	NA	TRBV30	NA
CASSLGGGRAQPQHF	TGTGCCAGCAGCTTAGGAGGGGGCCGGGCACAGCCCCAGCATTTT	TRBJ1-5	TRBD1	TRBV7-2	once
CASSVSGFLYTGANVLTF	TGTGCCAGCAGTGTGTCAGGGTTTCTTTATACTGGGGCCAACGTCCTGACTTTC	TRBJ2-6	NA	TRBV6-1	NA
CASSIIFGGHTEAFF	TGTGCCAGTAGTATAATATTCGGAGGACACACTGAAGCTTTCTTT	TRBJ1-1	NA	TRBV19	few
CASSYTRGRAYEQYF	TGTGCCAGCAGTTACACCCGGGGGAGGGCCTACGAGCAGTACTTC	TRBJ2-7	TRBD2	TRBV6-5	NA
CASSRTGGEAFF	TGTGCCAGCAGTCGGACCGGGGGTGAAGCTTTCTTT	TRBJ1-1	NA	TRBV11-2	few
CASNWSGNTEAFF	TGTGCCAGCAATTGGTCGGGGAACACTGAAGCTTTCTTT	TRBJ1-1	NA	TRBV28	NA
CASSPGGQGYEQYF	TGTGCCAGCAGTCCGGGGGGGCAGGGGTACGAGCAGTACTTC	TRBJ2-7	TRBD2	TRBV6-6	NA
CASKFRKQGANYGYTF	TGTGCCAGCAAATTTAGAAAACAGGGGGCGAACTATGGCTACACCTTC	TRBJ1-2	NA	TRBV21-1	NA
CASSLRTRDLNTF	TGTGCCAGCAGCCTAAGGACAAGGGATTTGAACACCTTC	TRBJ1-2	NA	TRBV7-2	NA
CASSLDSYYEQYF	TGTGCCAGCAGCTTGGACAGCTACTACGAGCAGTACTTC	TRBJ2-7	NA	TRBV7-9	NA
CASSDSSGGSTDTQYF	TGTGCCAGCAGTGACTCAAGCGGGGGGAGCACAGATACGCAGTATTTT	TRBJ2-3	TRBD2	TRBV6-4	NA
CAGSYAQGWDTEAFF	TGTGCCGGCAGTTACGCACAGGGGTGGGACACTGAAGCTTTCTTT	TRBJ1-1	TRBD1	TRBV6-6	NA
CASSSDRGPYNEQFF	TGTGCCAGCAGCTCGGACAGGGGGCCCTACAATGAGCAGTTCTTC	TRBJ2-1	TRBD1	TRBV7-2	few
CASSVADSSYEQYF	TGTGCCAGCAGCGTAGCTGACAGCTCCTACGAGCAGTACTTC	TRBJ2-7	NA	TRBV9	NA
CASSLGRGSSGYTF	TGTGCCAGCAGCCTAGGAAGAGGGTCTTCGGGCTACACCTTC	TRBJ1-2	NA	TRBV11-2	NA
CASSPTGYQPQHF	TGTGCCAGTAGTCCGACAGGATATCAGCCCCAGCATTTT	TRBJ1-5	NA	TRBV19	NA
CASGRAQGIYGYTF	TGTGCCAGCGGGAGGGCCCAGGGGATCTATGGCTACACCTTC	TRBJ1-2	NA	TRBV6-5	NA
CSARRTAEAFF	TGCAGTGCTAGACGGACAGCTGAAGCTTTCTTT	TRBJ1-1	NA	TRBV20-1	once